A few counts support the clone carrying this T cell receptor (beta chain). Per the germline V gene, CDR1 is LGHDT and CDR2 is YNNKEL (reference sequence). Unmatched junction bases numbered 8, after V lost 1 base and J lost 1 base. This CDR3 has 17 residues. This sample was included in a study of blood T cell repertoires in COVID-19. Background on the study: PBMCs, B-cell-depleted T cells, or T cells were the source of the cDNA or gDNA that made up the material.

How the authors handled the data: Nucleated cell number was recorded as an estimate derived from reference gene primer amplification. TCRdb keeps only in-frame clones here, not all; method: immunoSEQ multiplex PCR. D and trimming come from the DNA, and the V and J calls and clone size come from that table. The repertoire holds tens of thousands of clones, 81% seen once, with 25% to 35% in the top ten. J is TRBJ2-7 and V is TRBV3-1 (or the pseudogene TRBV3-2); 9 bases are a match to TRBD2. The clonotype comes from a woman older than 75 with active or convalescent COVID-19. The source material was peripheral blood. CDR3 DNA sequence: TGTGCCAGCAGCCAAGGGTATGGCGGGGGGGCTTCCTACGAGCAGTACTTC. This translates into CASSQGYGGGASYEQYF.